One and the same sample provided the 17 T cell receptor beta chains below, sequenced in a study of identical twins. Each CDR3 protein is one row after TCRdb ran MiXCR on the 5' RACE reads. Of over 200,000 distinct CDR3 sequences in the sample, 6.5% were seen once. The sample was also reused in another study, on T cells expressing NK-cell markers.

Sequenced material: CD8+ T cells sorted from blood. The source is a woman aged 18-29 years in good health.

This clonotype appeared a few times. This sequence joins TRBV2 and TRBJ1-1, with 8 bases fitting TRBD1. CDR1 SNHLY and CDR2 FYNNEI come from the germline V gene. The CDR3 is made up of 15 amino acids. With 7 bases clipped from V and 1 base from J, the junction kept 8 bases outside the gene matches. The CDR3 reads CASTDGQGSNTEAFF. The CDR3 bases are TGTGCCAGCACCGACGGACAGGGATCGAACACTGAAGCTTTCTTT.

V usage is TRBV28 and J usage is TRBJ2-7; TRBD1 aligns across 7 bases. V dropped 3 bases and J dropped 3; count of bases not matched to a gene: 8. Germline loops: CDR1 MDHEN, CDR2 SYDVKM. The CDR3 has 15 amino acids. The CDR3 loop is CASSLGMGQFYEQYF. CDR3 nucleotides: TGTGCCAGCAGTTTGGGCATGGGACAGTTCTACGAGCAGTACTTC.

V gene TRBV3-1 combines with J gene TRBJ2-3, with D unresolved. Looked up from germline, CDR1 is LGHDT and CDR2 is YNNKEL (reference sequence). CDR3 length: 11 amino acids. Deletions cut 0 bases from V and 14 bases from J, with 9 bases between. CDR3 nucleotides: TGTGCCAGCAGCCAAGAGTTCGAGGCGTATTTT. It translates to CASSQEFEAYF.

V gene TRBV4-1 combines with J gene TRBJ2-5; TRBD2 aligns across 8 bases. CDR1 and CDR2 (germline): MGHRA, YSYEKL. CDR3 length: 17 amino acids. The trim removed 0 bases at V and 0 bases at J, leaving 6 bases unmatched. As DNA, the CDR3 is TGCGCCAGCAGCCAAGATGTGGCGGGAGGCAACCAAGAGACCCAGTACTTC. It encodes CASSQDVAGGNQETQYF.

This clonotype came up many times. The chain joins TRBV27 to TRBJ2-3; D not certain. Germline lookup yields CDR1 MNHEY and CDR2 SMNVEV (reference sequence). V lost 5 bases to trimming and J lost 4 bases, with 10 bases between them. The CDR3 length is 13 residues. CDR3: CASSPSTADTQYF. The CDR3 region has the DNA TGTGCCAGCAGTCCGTCTACTGCAGATACGCAGTATTTT.

This clonotype was seen ten or more times. The chain carries TRBV2 and TRBJ2-1; tentative D call: TRBD1 (5 bases). Germline V lookup: CDR1 SNHLY, CDR2 FYNNEI. V dropped 5 bases and J dropped 10 bases, with 12 bases sitting between them. The CDR3 has 12 residues. The CDR3 is CASSWQGSEQFF. The CDR3 region has the DNA TGTGCCAGCAGTTGGCAGGGAAGCGAGCAGTTCTTC.

This clonotype was observed a handful of times. The chain has TRBV21-1 and TRBJ1-5; the table's D call, TRBD1, was not checked against the DNA. TRBV21-1 is a documented pseudogene. There are 13 residues in the CDR3. The CDR3 DNA sequence: TGTGCCAGCAAAGGGGATAGCAATCAGCCCCAGCATTTT. Protein product: CASKGDSNQPQHF.

The sample holds many counts of this clonotype. The gene calls are TRBV6-2 or TRBV6-3 and TRBJ2-7, with TRBD1 matching 7 bases. Germline CDR1 MNHEY, CDR2 SVGEGT. The CDR3 covers 14 residues. V lost 5 bases, J lost 2 bases, and 6 bases stayed unmatched. CDR3: CASSPGQRPYEQYF. DNA for the CDR3: TGTGCCAGCAGTCCGGGACAGAGACCCTACGAGCAGTACTTC.

At least ten counts were recorded for this clonotype. The CDR3, as DNA: TGTGCCAGCAGCTTAGACAGGGTGGGTCAGCCCCAGCATTTT. Translating gives CASSLDRVGQPQHF. V and J are TRBV7-8 and TRBJ1-5, with D perhaps matching TRBD1 (6 bases). The CDR3 sequence is 14 residues long. V was pared by 1 base and J by 6 bases, with 10 bases between. CDR1 is SGHVS and CDR2 is FQNEAQ in the germline V gene.

This clonotype was seen repeatedly, ten times or more. The chain links TRBV5-1 to TRBJ1-4; 9 bases fit TRBD1. The V gene's germline CDR1 is SGHRS and CDR2 YFSETQ. Trimming cost V 4 bases and J 7 bases; bases outside gene matches: 11. This CDR3 contains 16 residues. The chain's CDR3 is CASSGGEGQGFEKLFF. CDR3 coding DNA: TGCGCCAGCAGCGGGGGTGAGGGACAGGGATTTGAAAAACTGTTTTTT.

In this sample, this clonotype turned up a few times. The chain joins TRBV11-1 to TRBJ2-1; 16 bases agree with TRBD2. Germline V lookup: CDR1 SGHAT, CDR2 FQDESV (reference sequence). V dropped 4 bases and J dropped 9; count of bases not matched to a gene: 12. The CDR3 sequence is 18 residues long. CDR3 amino acids: CASSSGTSGRAGAFEQFF. CDR3 bases: TGTGCCAGCAGCTCGGGGACTAGCGGGAGGGCCGGTGCTTTTGAGCAGTTCTTC.

This clonotype came up many times. The V gene is TRBV12-3 or TRBV12-4, the J gene TRBJ2-2; 7 bases agree with TRBD2. The CDR3 runs to 15 residues. Trimming cost V 3 bases and J 3 bases; bases outside gene matches: 4. The CDR3 sequence is CASSFLGRDTGELFF. In DNA form, the CDR3 reads TGTGCCAGCAGTTTTTTGGGGAGGGACACCGGGGAGCTGTTTTTT.

This clonotype was seen at least ten times. As DNA, the CDR3 is TGTGCCAGCAGCGCGGAACTCGACGAGCAGTACTTC. Translation gives CASSAELDEQYF. This chain connects TRBV7-9 to TRBJ2-7; no clear D gene. Germline V gives CDR1 SEHNR, CDR2 FQNEAQ (reference sequence). The CDR3 contains 12 residues. V lost 5 bases, J lost 5 bases, and 10 bases lay in between.

This clonotype was picked up a small number of times. One end of the junction fails to match germline, which may point to a read error. The gene calls are TRBV5-6 and TRBJ2-1; no definite D call. Germline V CDR1 and CDR2: SGHDT, YYEEEE. The CDR3 spans 14 residues. This chain's CDR3 is CASSLSHSNNEQFF. The CDR3 coding sequence is TGTGCCAGCAGCTTGAGCCACTCCAACAATGAGCAGTTCTTC.

This clonotype was detected ten times or more. J is TRBJ1-2 and V is TRBV12-3 or TRBV12-4; D perhaps matches TRBD1 (5 bases). V was cut by 3 bases and J by 8 bases, with 13 bases left in between. This CDR3 is 13 amino acids long. In nucleotides, the CDR3 is TGTGCCAGCAGTTTGGGGACTTCCTACGGCTACACCTTC. Protein: CASSLGTSYGYTF.

The V and J genes are TRBV20-1 and TRBJ2-3; possible D gene TRBD2, 5 bases. The CDR3 runs 11 residues. Germline-derived CDR1 and CDR2 are DFQATT and SNEGSKA (reference sequence). V lost 4 bases, J lost 6 bases, and 8 bases lay in between. CDR3 region: CSATPGDTQYF. DNA for the CDR3: TGCAGTGCTACCCCGGGGGATACGCAGTATTTT.

The chain couples TRBV7-9 to TRBJ2-7, with D perhaps matching TRBD2 (6 bases). Germline assignment: CDR1 SEHNR and CDR2 FQNEAQ (reference sequence). V was shortened by 5 bases and J by 3 bases, with 14 bases between the two germline ends. The CDR3 runs to 14 residues. CDR3 loop: CASSRGTVDYEQYF. The CDR3 nucleotides read TGTGCCAGCAGCCGCGGGACGGTCGACTACGAGCAGTACTTC.